This T cell receptor (beta chain) was observed in a study of blood T cell repertoires in COVID-19 (TCRdb year 2020). At the level of the whole study: The collaborator samples originated in the United States, Italy and Spain and spanned the acute and convalescent phases of COVID-19. The material from the prospective study consisted of cDNA or gDNA derived from T cells, B-cell-depleted T cells, or PBMCs. Subjects who had been exposed to COVID-19, were actively infected with it, or had recovered from it provided the deeply sampled blood TCRbeta repertoires that made up the dataset. The repertoires were released in a freely available public database meant as a resource for research on the immune response to SARS-CoV-2. Samples came from the ongoing ImmuneRACE study (first 160 participants) plus 1,254 subjects from 6 global collaborators. The sample metadata nearly always contained a de-identified subject ID, COVID-19 status, age in years and sex. Where HLA class I and class II types were available, the types were taken from metadata supplied by the sample provider, not from assay-based typing. The study at large found these results: The amount of clinical and demographic metadata varied by source and participant and was provided uncurated.

Collaborating institutions collected whole blood in K2EDTA tubes following their own protocols. For TCRbeta analysis, collaborators shipped samples in one of three forms: frozen whole blood, isolated PBMCs, or DNA extracted from either of those sample types. Including cysteine and phenylalanine, the CDR3 has 13 amino acids. Just the 39-base CDR3 DNA is kept, in frame starting at base 1. V is cut back by 0 bases and J by 9 bases, with 5 bases in the junction unmatched. CDR1 MNHEY and CDR2 SMNVEV are derived from the germline V gene (reference sequence). TCRbeta CDR3 regions were amplified from genomic DNA using the immunoSEQ Assay, a bias-controlled multiplex PCR. In the source study's methods: Nucleated cell counts per sample were estimated from amplification of reference gene primers within the assay. Sequence reads were collapsed and filtered to measure the absolute abundance of every unique TCRbeta CDR3 rearrangement. For each sample, productive Simpson clonality was calculated as the square root of Simpson's diversity index across productive rearrangements. Imported from immuneACCESS, the table was reduced by TCRdb to in-frame sequences with V and J called. These copies leave out some clones; in studies compared against another copy, an unresolved V gene accounts for under half, and the cause of the remainder is not known. That table furnishes V, J and clone size, whereas the DNA furnished D and trimming. This sample gives more than 15,000 clones in total; 86% of them show up just once. The leading ten clones occupy about 17% of the sample.

With respect to this clone: Its antigen has not been determined. No much larger clone exists at a distance of one base, and base qualities are not known.

Material: peripheral blood. The receptor's source is a human donor with active COVID-19. The donor label of this sample is uncertain. The chain employs TRBV27 and TRBJ2-7; the junction holds 7 bases that match TRBD1. DNA sequence: TGTGCCAGCAGTTTATCGAGACAGGGCCGGCAGTACTTC. Its translation is CASSLSRQGRQYF.